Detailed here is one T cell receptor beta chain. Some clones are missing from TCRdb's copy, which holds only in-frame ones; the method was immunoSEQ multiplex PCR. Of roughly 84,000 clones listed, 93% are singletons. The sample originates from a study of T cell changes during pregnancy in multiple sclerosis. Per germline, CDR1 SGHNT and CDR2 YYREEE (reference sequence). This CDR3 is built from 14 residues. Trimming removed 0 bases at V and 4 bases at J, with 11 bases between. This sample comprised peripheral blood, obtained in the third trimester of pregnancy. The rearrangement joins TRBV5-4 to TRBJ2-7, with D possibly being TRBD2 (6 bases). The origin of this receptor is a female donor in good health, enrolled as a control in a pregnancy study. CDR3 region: CASSLDLGGYEQYF. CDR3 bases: TGTGCCAGCAGCTTGGACTTGGGGGGATACGAGCAGTACTTC.